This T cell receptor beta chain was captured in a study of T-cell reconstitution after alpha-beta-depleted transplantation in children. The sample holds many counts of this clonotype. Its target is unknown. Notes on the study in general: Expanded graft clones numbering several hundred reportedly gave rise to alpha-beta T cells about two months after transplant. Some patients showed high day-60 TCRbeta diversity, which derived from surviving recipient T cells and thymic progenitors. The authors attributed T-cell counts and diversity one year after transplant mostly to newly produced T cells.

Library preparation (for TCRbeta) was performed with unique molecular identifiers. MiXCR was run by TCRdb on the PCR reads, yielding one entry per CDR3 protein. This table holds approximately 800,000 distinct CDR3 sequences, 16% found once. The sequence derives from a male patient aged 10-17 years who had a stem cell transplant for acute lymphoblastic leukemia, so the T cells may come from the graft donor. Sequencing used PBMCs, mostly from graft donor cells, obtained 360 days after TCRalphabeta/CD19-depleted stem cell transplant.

The CDR3, as DNA: TGCAGTGCTACCTTGAATGGAGATACGCAGTATTTT. Its translation: CSATLNGDTQYF. This rearrangement joins TRBV20-1 to TRBJ2-3; the D is unclear. V lost 4 bases and J 5 bases, leaving 10 bases between the germline ends. Germline values: CDR1 DFQATT, CDR2 SNEGSKA (reference sequence). There are 12 residues in the CDR3.